This T cell receptor beta chain was identified in a study of regulatory T cells in long-lasting Graves disease (dated by TCRdb to 2020 to 2022). Broadly, across the study: Antithyroid drugs had been taken for less than 3 months by newly diagnosed Graves' disease patients. Patients with persistent Graves' disease were compared with patients with newly diagnosed Graves' disease using TCR sequencing and RNA sequencing of peripheral blood. The study was conducted in China and was registered as a clinical trial. A total of 33 samples were covered by TCR sequencing, comprising some 13 persistent and some 20 newly diagnosed Graves' disease patients.

This clonotype has only a few counts. The target of this receptor is not known. A read error may produce the germline difference seen at one junction end. The time point tag for this specimen amounts to: newly diagnosed GD, antithyroid drugs for less than 3 months. RNA was extracted from PBMCs in TRIzol for both TCR sequencing and RNA sequencing. The diagnosis of Graves' disease was made according to American Thyroid Association guidelines. The patients came from an endocrinology department in Xi'an, China. From each patient, about 8.9 milliliters of peripheral blood was collected into an EDTA anticoagulant tube. Ficoll Paque Plus density gradient separation was used to isolate PBMCs, and no additional T cell sorting was done. An Agilent 2100 Bioanalyzer and agarose gel were used to check RNA quality, while a NanoDrop 2000 measured RNA concentration. Broad study findings and their caveats: Compared with newly diagnosed patients, persistent Graves' disease patients had lower TCR Shannon entropy and fewer highly expanded clones, which suggests clonal expansion. Only the TCR beta chain was sequenced and analyzed. More public clonotypes were shared among persistent patients (under 3,000) than among newly diagnosed patients (roughly 1,000). Peripheral blood alone was examined, since thyroid tissue, which constituted the primary lesion, could not be accessed. As a limitation, the authors acknowledged that the small sample size may reduce accuracy.

Library preparation employed multiplex PCR. Sequencing instrument: Illumina HiSeq 4000. TCR beta libraries were built with iRepertoire HTBI primers and Arm-PCR amplification of CDR3 regions. Before sequencing, the PCR products went through gel purification. Concerning the study's data processing: A total of fewer than 80 TRBV and some 13 TRBJ segments were identified across samples and were used for gene usage analysis of CDR3 amino acid clonotypes. COPE and FqMerger were used to merge filtered high-quality paired reads into contigs. Contigs were aligned with BLAST to IMGT TRBV, TRBD and TRBJ reference genes, and CDR3 was defined per IMGT. Highly expanded clones were defined as clonotypes with a frequency above 0.1%. Shannon entropy was used to measure repertoire diversity, and the Gini coefficient was used to measure V-J evenness. Clonotypes shared by more than one individual were considered public. TCRdb passed the public sequencing reads through fastp at Q25 and MiXCR, retaining productive beta sequences. Each record represents a unique CDR3 protein, reported with the most common genes and DNA among its rows. What appears here as the V and J calls and clone size reflects TCRdb's work, not the paper's. This sample comprises around 250,000 distinct CDR3 sequences, about 20% of them detected only once. 14% of the sample belongs to the ten largest clones.

These data are also associated with another study on T cells in Graves' hyperthyroidism and ophthalmopathy. In that second paper, the authors write: A patient counted as having stable Graves' hyperthyroidism if no progression to ophthalmopathy occurred over 18 months of follow-up. Hyperthyroidism patients were newly diagnosed, had a disease duration of under 2 months, and were aged 18 to 65 years. Exclusion was applied to patients with uncontrolled infections, other autoimmune diseases, pregnancy or lactation. Diagnoses were based on clinical symptoms, serum thyroxine and TRAb, thyroid ultrasound and orbital computed tomography. The first round of RT-PCR for the TCR CDR3 was performed with the HTBI primer set and the Qiagen OneStep RT-PCR kit. Blood samples also contained most of the expanded thyroid clonotypes (frequency above 0.001), which suggests that blood repertoires may reflect thyroid immune responses. A model built on a 13 V-J signature distinguished ophthalmopathy from stable hyperthyroidism, reaching about 88% sensitivity and 81% to 83% specificity in cross-validation and 80%/75% in testing. During validation, the model predicted progression to ophthalmopathy a median of around 6 months ahead of onset, with almost 71% sensitivity and about 72% specificity. A discovery cohort of around 100 patients, approximately 45 with Graves' ophthalmopathy and 57 with stable Graves' hyperthyroidism, was used to find distinguishing TCR V-J signatures. An independent validation cohort of fewer than 20 hyperthyroidism patients and about 15 patients who later progressed to ophthalmopathy tested prospective prediction of ophthalmopathy. The 75 to 100 discovery patients were randomly divided into training and test sets at a 7:3 ratio. Thyroid tissue and blood T-cell repertoires from more than 5 Graves' hyperthyroidism patients were also compared in the study. Once sampling was done, hyperthyroidism patients were given methimazole at a starting dose of 30 mg daily, whereas ophthalmopathy patients were given high-dose intravenous methylprednisolone. Libraries were constructed in a second round of multiplex PCR, after which size selection and purification were performed. Libraries were sequenced paired-end with 100 bp reads on an Illumina HiSeq2000. SOAPnuke was used to process the raw data, throwing out any read that contained adapters or uncalled bases, had a mean Phred below 15, or lacked an exact constant-primer or identifier match. COPE v1.2.5 was used to merge high-quality paired reads, and clonotypes were defined as unique nucleotide sequences. Clonotypes were aligned to IMGT TRBV, TRBD and TRBJ reference segments using MiTCR v1.1. Analysis was restricted to V-J combinations with a frequency above 0.0001, which covered roughly 99% of repertoires. A TCS score was defined as the ratio between F50 (clonal expansion) and ExV (chaos), using BLOSUM62-based TCRdist between CDR3 peptides within each V-J. Welch's t-statistics and random forest reduced approximately 520 V-J features to 13, which were used in a naive Bayes classifier (R e1071). Sample size was not statistically predetermined, and blinding of investigators to group allocation was not performed. The paper reports TCR Vbeta CDR3 sequencing of approximately 140 peripheral blood samples: approximately 41 ophthalmopathy, fewer than 85 hyperthyroidism and around 17 progressor patients.

The TCR originated in a woman aged 25 to 45 with Graves disease. Donor details come from another sample of the same person, matched by shared clones. Sequencing used peripheral blood mononuclear cells (PBMCs), obtained at new diagnosis, from a patient treated with antithyroid drugs.

The CDR3 amino acid sequence is: CASSEVGQPRHF. The DNA sequence is TGTGCCAGCAGTGAAGTCGGTCAGCCCCGGCATTTT. The chain is encoded by TRBV6-1 joined to TRBJ1-5; no D gene call is confident. Spanning cysteine to phenylalanine, the CDR3 consists of 12 amino acids. The sequence is cut down to CDR3 DNA, 36 bases in frame from base 1. Sequences MNHNS (CDR1) and SASEGT (CDR2) are obtained from the germline V gene.